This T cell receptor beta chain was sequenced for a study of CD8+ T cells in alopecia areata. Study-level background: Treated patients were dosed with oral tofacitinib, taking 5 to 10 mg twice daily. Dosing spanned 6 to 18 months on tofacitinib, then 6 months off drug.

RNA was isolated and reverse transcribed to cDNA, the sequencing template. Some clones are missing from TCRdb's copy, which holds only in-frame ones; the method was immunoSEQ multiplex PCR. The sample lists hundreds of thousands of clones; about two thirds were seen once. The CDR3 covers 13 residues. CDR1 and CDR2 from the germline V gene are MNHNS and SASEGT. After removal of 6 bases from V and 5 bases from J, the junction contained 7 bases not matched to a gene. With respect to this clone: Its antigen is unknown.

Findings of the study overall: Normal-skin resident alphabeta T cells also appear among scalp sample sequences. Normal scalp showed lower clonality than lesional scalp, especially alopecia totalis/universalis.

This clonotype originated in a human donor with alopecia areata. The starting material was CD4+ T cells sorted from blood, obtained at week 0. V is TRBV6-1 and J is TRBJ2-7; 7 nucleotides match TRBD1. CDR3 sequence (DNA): TGTGCCAGCAGGTTACAGGGGTTCGACGAGCAGTACTTC. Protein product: CASRLQGFDEQYF.